This passage covers 15 T cell receptor beta chains from one sample sequenced in a study of CD4 T cells in relation to SARS-CoV-2 and coronaviruses. Assay used: immunoSEQ multiplex PCR; TCRdb lists only in-frame clones, some missing. The data contain around 41,000 clones, around 82% of them singletons. These receptors have no known antigen. The specimen sequenced was naive CD4+ T cells from PBMCs, cultured in vitro. This sample's subset: naive CD4+ T cells isolated by negative enrichment. Every receptor here comes from an adult with COVID-19.

The chain recombines TRBV7-3 with TRBJ1-2; TRBD1 aligns across 8 bases. The germline V gene encodes CDR1 SGHTA and CDR2 FQGTGA. The length of the CDR3 is 15 residues. J lost 4 bases, V lost 2 bases, and 6 bases had no gene match. The CDR3 DNA sequence: TGTGCCAGCAGCTTATCAGGGGGCCTTGGCTATGGCTACACCTTC. Translated: CASSLSGGLGYGYTF.

This clone was seen a single time. This sequence joins TRBV4-1 and TRBJ2-1; D possibly corresponds to TRBD2 (5 bases). The V gene's germline CDR1 is MGHRA and CDR2 YSYEKL. Trimming shortened V by 5 bases and J by 2 bases, and 13 bases separated the two germline ends. The CDR3 sequence is 15 residues long. CDR3 sequence reads: CASSGQTGTYNEQFF. Here the CDR3 DNA reads TGCGCCAGCAGCGGGCAAACCGGGACCTACAATGAGCAGTTCTTC.

This sequence joins TRBV7-3 and TRBJ2-5; D is ambiguous. The CDR3 extends over 13 amino acids. Germline values: CDR1 SGHTA, CDR2 FQGTGA. V was pared by 0 bases and J by 7 bases, with 9 bases between. The CDR3 reads CASSLTLWGTQYF. The CDR3 DNA sequence: TGTGCCAGCAGCTTAACTTTGTGGGGGACCCAGTACTTC.

The sample holds a few counts of this clone. This chain uses TRBV5-1 with TRBJ2-3, with TRBD2 as a possible D gene (5 bases). There are 15 residues in the CDR3. Germline V gene lookup returns CDR1 SGHRS and CDR2 YFSETQ. Trimming removed 0 bases at V and 0 bases at J, with 8 bases between. CDR3 coding DNA: TGCGCCAGCAGCTTGGGACGGACTAGCACAGATACGCAGTATTTT. It codes for CASSLGRTSTDTQYF.

The V call is TRBV19, the J call TRBJ1-2; D call uncertain. CDR3 length: 15 residues. V was shortened by 0 bases and J by 0 bases, with 8 bases between the two germline ends. CDR1 LNHDA and CDR2 SQIVND come from the germline V gene (reference sequence). This CDR3 is CASSIDTEANYGYTF. The CDR3 DNA reads TGTGCCAGTAGTATAGATACAGAAGCTAACTATGGCTACACCTTC. Using reference TRBV19 and TRBJ1-2 for the parts outside the CDR3, the full variable domain is DGGITQSPKYLFRKEGQNVTLSCEQNLNHDAMYWYRQDPGQGLRLIYYSQIVNDFQKGDIAEGYSVSREKKESFPLTVTSAQKNPTAFYLCASSIDTEANYGYTFGSGTRLTVV.

This chain uses TRBV19 with TRBJ2-1, with 10 bases aligning to TRBD2. The CDR3 is made up of 15 amino acids. The germline V gene encodes CDR1 LNHDA and CDR2 SQIVND (reference sequence). Unmatched junction bases numbered 5, after V lost 6 bases and J lost 3 bases. The CDR3 reads CASSRRTSGYNEQFF. CDR3 bases: TGTGCCAGTAGCAGAAGGACTAGCGGCTACAATGAGCAGTTCTTC.

The rearrangement uses TRBV6-5 and TRBJ2-5; D tentatively fits TRBD1 or TRBD2 (5 bases each). Germline-derived CDR1 and CDR2 are MNHEY and SVGAGI. Trimming removed 9 bases at V and 0 bases at J, with 17 bases between. The CDR3 loop spans 15 amino acids. The CDR3 nucleotides are TGTGCCAGTCGGGACCGCTCCTGGTACCAAGAGACCCAGTACTTC. It encodes CASRDRSWYQETQYF.

The V call is TRBV18, the J call TRBJ1-1; D unresolved. CDR3 size: 15 residues. Trimming removed 0 bases at V and 0 bases at J, with 8 bases between. CDR1 and CDR2 (germline): KGHSH, LQKENI. The CDR3 DNA reads TGTGCCAGCTCACCACCGAGCAGGTTGAACACTGAAGCTTTCTTT. This translates into CASSPPSRLNTEAFF.

The genes are TRBV6-5 and TRBJ2-1; TRBD2 agrees at 8 bases. CDR1 is MNHEY and CDR2 is SVGAGI in the germline V gene. The CDR3 totals 13 residues. V dropped 6 bases and J dropped 9; count of bases not matched to a gene: 7. CDR3: CASSAGGRAEQFF. DNA of the CDR3: TGTGCCAGCAGCGCGGGAGGCCGCGCTGAGCAGTTCTTC.

This chain connects TRBV7-8 to TRBJ2-7; possible D gene TRBD2, 6 bases. V was shortened by 0 bases and J by 0 bases, with 9 bases between the two germline ends. CDR3 size: 15 residues. Germline CDR1 SGHVS, CDR2 FQNEAQ. The CDR3 spells CASSLASGSSYEQYF. The CDR3 DNA reads as TGTGCCAGCAGCTTAGCGAGCGGGTCCTCCTACGAGCAGTACTTC.

The J gene is TRBJ2-7, the V gene TRBV7-6; D possibly corresponds to TRBD1 (6 bases). The germline CDR1 and CDR2 sequences are SGHVS and FNYEAQ. Trimming cost V 1 base and J 1 base, with 11 bases left between them. The CDR3 length is 15 residues. CDR3 in amino acids: CASSLETGLSYEQYF. The CDR3 DNA follows: TGTGCCAGCAGCTTAGAAACAGGGTTATCCTACGAGCAGTACTTC.

This clone was counted only a few times. V usage is TRBV6-1 and J usage is TRBJ2-3, with D perhaps assigned TRBD1 or TRBD2 (5 bases each). Trimming cost V 3 bases and J 3 bases, with 16 bases left between them. Germline assignment: CDR1 MNHNS and CDR2 SASEGT. CDR3 size: 16 residues. CDR3: CASSDKPRENTDTQYF. DNA of the CDR3: TGTGCCAGCAGTGATAAACCCAGGGAGAATACAGATACGCAGTATTTT.

The rearrangement uses TRBV12-3 or TRBV12-4 and TRBJ1-2; 9 bases align to TRBD1. This CDR3 is built from 13 residues. Trimming took 6 bases from V and 8 from J; bases not matched to a gene: 7. The CDR3 nucleotides are TGTGCCAGCAGGGGACAGGGTCCCCACGGCTACACCTTC. It codes for CASRGQGPHGYTF.

This chain uses TRBV3-1 (or the pseudogene TRBV3-2) with TRBJ2-1; the D call may be TRBD1 or TRBD2 (5 bases each). Germline CDR1 is LGHDT and CDR2 is YNNKEL (reference sequence). The CDR3 loop spans 10 amino acids. The V and J ends lost 3 bases and 14 bases respectively, with 8 bases between them. CDR3 in DNA: TGTGCCAGCAGCCACAGAGGGGAGTTCTTC. This sequence encodes CASSHRGEFF.

This sequence joins TRBV18 and TRBJ2-1; 7 bases fit TRBD2. The CDR3 is 16 residues long. V lost 1 base, J lost 2 bases, and 5 bases stayed unmatched. Germline V gene data show CDR1 as KGHSH and CDR2 as LQKENI. The CDR3 region has the DNA TGTGCCAGCTCACCACGCGCGGGAGTGGCCTACAATGAGCAGTTCTTC. It translates to CASSPRAGVAYNEQFF. Drawing the rest from reference TRBV18 and TRBJ2-1, the complete variable domain is NAGVMQNPRHLVRRRGQEARLRCSPMKGHSHVYWYRQLPEEGLKFMVYLQKENIIDESGMPKERFSAEFPKEGPSILRIQQVVRGDSAAYFCASSPRAGVAYNEQFFGPGTRLTVL.